These 22 T cell receptor beta chains originate from one sample sequenced in a study of PD-1 blockade in classical Hodgkin lymphoma. The method was immunoSEQ multiplex PCR; TCRdb's version includes in-frame clones alone and lacks a portion of them. The sample has under 70,000 clones, approximately 90% seen once; the top ten hold around 12%. Each patient's relapse followed autologous stem cell transplantation, and brentuximab vedotin exposure varied. Sequencing was performed on peripheral blood mononuclear cells (PBMCs), taken at baseline. These receptors were obtained from a human donor with classical Hodgkin lymphoma.

The rearrangement links TRBV6-5 to TRBJ1-1; D unclear. Per the germline V gene, CDR1 is MNHEY and CDR2 is SVGAGI. Deletions cut 6 bases from V and 2 bases from J, with 16 bases between. The CDR3 loop spans 15 amino acids. CDR3 nucleotides: TGTGCCAGCAGGCATACTCCCAAGGTCAACACTGAAGCTTTCTTT. Protein sequence: CASRHTPKVNTEAFF.

This chain joins TRBV19 and TRBJ2-7; 14 bases are a match to TRBD2. The junction had 2 bases not matched to a gene; V was cut back by 5 bases and J by 2 bases. This CDR3 is built from 15 residues. The germline V gene has CDR1 LNHDA and CDR2 SQIVND (reference sequence). This CDR3 is CASSAGLAGAYEQYF. The CDR3 DNA reads TGTGCCAGTAGTGCGGGACTAGCGGGGGCCTACGAGCAGTACTTC.

This rearrangement joins TRBV5-1 to TRBJ2-1; D assignment may be TRBD1 or TRBD2 (5 bases each). V lost 0 bases and J lost 0, with 13 bases in between. The CDR3 has 17 residues. Germline CDR1 SGHRS, CDR2 YFSETQ. The CDR3 spells CASSLEPRDHSYNEQFF. Here the CDR3 DNA reads TGCGCCAGCAGCTTGGAACCCCGGGACCACTCCTACAATGAGCAGTTCTTC.

This chain uses TRBV20-1 with TRBJ1-1; D unclear. The length of the CDR3 is 11 residues. The germline gives CDR1 DFQATT, CDR2 SNEGSKA (reference sequence). Trimming took off 0 bases at V and 4 bases at J, with 3 bases between the two ends. CDR3 region: CSARESTEAFF. The DNA of the CDR3 is TGCAGTGCTAGAGAGTCCACTGAAGCTTTCTTT.

This chain links TRBV11-3 with TRBJ2-7, with TRBD1 identical over 7 bases. The length of the CDR3 is 15 residues. Germline V gene lookup returns CDR1 SGHNT and CDR2 YENEEA. V was clipped by 1 base and J by 5 bases; unmatched bases: 8. CDR3 coding DNA: TGTGCCAGCAGCTTAGTCCAGACAGGGATCCACGAGCAGTACTTC. Amino acid sequence: CASSLVQTGIHEQYF.

This clone was recorded only once. V and J are TRBV6-4 and TRBJ2-6, with D possibly being TRBD2 (6 bases). Germline V gene data show CDR1 as MRHNA and CDR2 as SNTAGT. Trimming cost V 4 bases and J 4 bases, with 14 bases left between them. The CDR3 contains 16 residues. CDR3 residues: CASSVEGSRGANVLTF. CDR3 DNA: TGTGCCAGCAGTGTGGAGGGGTCGAGGGGGGCCAACGTCCTGACTTTC.

This sequence joins TRBV7-2 and TRBJ1-2; 10 bases map to TRBD1. Germline V gives CDR1 SGHTA, CDR2 FQGNSA. The V segment lost 2 bases and the J segment 3 bases; nucleotides outside the gene matches: 9. This CDR3 has 17 residues. The CDR3 DNA reads TGTGCCAGCAGCTTAAATGGCGACAGGGGGCAGGACTATGGCTACACCTTC. It yields the protein CASSLNGDRGQDYGYTF. Combining the CDR3 with reference TRBV7-2 and TRBJ1-2 gives the whole variable domain GAGVSQSPSNKVTEKGKDVELRCDPISGHTALYWYRQSLGQGLEFLIYFQGNSAPDKSGLPSDRFSAERTGGSVSTLTIQRTQQEDSAVYLCASSLNGDRGQDYGYTFGSGTRLTVV.

This clone turned up a few times. This rearrangement joins TRBV6-4 to TRBJ1-2; D remains unclear. This CDR3 has 13 amino acids. Germline CDR1 and CDR2: MRHNA and SNTAGT. V lost 3 bases to trimming and J lost 6 bases, with 11 bases between them. Written as DNA, the CDR3 is TGTGCCAGCAGTGATGGGATGAGCGATGGCTACACCTTC. It yields the protein CASSDGMSDGYTF.

The chain links TRBV7-9 to TRBJ2-4; D may be TRBD1 (7 bases). The CDR3 covers 19 residues. Germline assignment: CDR1 SEHNR and CDR2 FQNEAQ (reference sequence). V lost 3 bases, J lost 2 bases, and 23 bases lay in between. CDR3 in amino acids: CASSFGGTDRSGTKNIQYF. The CDR3 region has the DNA TGTGCCAGCAGCTTTGGAGGGACAGACCGATCTGGGACCAAAAACATTCAGTACTTC. Based on the CDR3 plus reference TRBV7-9 and TRBJ2-4, the full variable domain is DTGVSQNPRHKITKRGQNVTFRCDPISEHNRLYWYRQTLGQGPEFLTYFQNEAQLEKSRLLSDRFSAERPKGSFSTLEIQRTEQGDSAMYLCASSFGGTDRSGTKNIQYFGAGTRLSVL.

This clone was observed a handful of times. The chain joins TRBV7-9 to TRBJ1-2, with D perhaps matching TRBD1 (6 bases). CDR1 is SEHNR, CDR2 FQNEAQ, per germline (reference sequence). V lost 1 base, J lost 4 bases, and 10 bases lay in between. CDR3 length: 14 amino acids. In DNA, the CDR3 is TGTGCCAGCAGCTTAGATTCGGGGGCCTATGGCTACACCTTC. Its protein product is CASSLDSGAYGYTF.

In the case of this clone: The same CDR3 can be traced to other DNA sequences in this sample. This chain joins TRBV7-2 and TRBJ2-7; D is undetermined. The CDR3 extends over 12 amino acids. V was shortened by 5 bases and J by 0 bases, with 5 bases between the two germline ends. Looked up from germline, CDR1 is SGHTA and CDR2 is FQGNSA. The CDR3 region is CASSPSSYEQYF. The CDR3 DNA follows: TGTGCCAGCAGCCCAAGCTCCTACGAGCAGTACTTC.

This chain links TRBV7-9 with TRBJ1-4, with TRBD1 matching over 9 bases. The CDR3 extends over 14 amino acids. V lost 5 bases and J lost 5; bases outside the gene matches: 3. Germline V gives CDR1 SEHNR, CDR2 FQNEAQ (reference sequence). CDR3 amino acids: CASSPDRGNEKLFF. The CDR3 DNA sequence: TGTGCCAGCAGCCCGGACAGGGGAAATGAAAAACTGTTTTTT.

The chain carries TRBV10-3 and TRBJ2-2; 9 bases map to TRBD1. Germline CDR1 reads ENHRY; CDR2 reads SYGVKD. This CDR3 is 16 amino acids long. The V gene end was trimmed by 3 bases and the J gene end by 7 bases; junction bases not matched to a gene: 9. The CDR3 loop reads CAISDPRDRAGGELFF. As DNA, the CDR3 is TGTGCCATCAGTGACCCGAGGGACAGGGCGGGCGGGGAGCTGTTTTTT.

V gene TRBV11-3 combines with J gene TRBJ1-3; D is undetermined. Germline-derived CDR1 and CDR2 are SGHNT and YENEEA. The CDR3 has 15 amino acids. Trimming left V 3 bases short and J 1 base short, with 10 bases between. Here the CDR3 DNA reads TGTGCCAGCAGCTTCGTAGGGATATCTGGAAACACCATATATTTT. Residues: CASSFVGISGNTIYF.

V gene TRBV11-2 combines with J gene TRBJ1-2; D unresolved. With 4 bases removed from V and 2 bases from J, the gap between germline ends came to 8 bases. This CDR3 spans 13 amino acids. CDR1 and CDR2 (germline): SGHAT, FQNNGV. The chain's CDR3 is CASSSEGNYGYTF. CDR3 DNA: TGTGCCAGCAGCTCAGAAGGGAACTATGGCTACACCTTC.

V gene TRBV30 combines with J gene TRBJ2-5; 10 bases align to TRBD2. This CDR3 is 15 amino acids long. Germline lookup yields CDR1 GTSNPN and CDR2 SVGIG (reference sequence). With V trimmed by 7 bases and J by 5 bases, 13 bases remained unmatched. The chain's CDR3 is CAYLQASGGWETQYF. The CDR3 DNA follows: TGTGCCTACCTACAAGCTAGCGGGGGATGGGAGACCCAGTACTTC.

The V call is TRBV25-1, the J call TRBJ2-7; D ambiguous. V was clipped by 6 bases and J by 0 bases, with 15 bases between them. The CDR3 has 15 residues. From germline, CDR1 is MGHDK and CDR2 SYGVNS. For the CDR3, the DNA is TGTGCCAGCAGCCACCGATGGTCAGACTCCTACGAGCAGTACTTC. It codes for CASSHRWSDSYEQYF.

There are a few counts of this clone. The gene calls are TRBV9 and TRBJ2-7; TRBD2 aligns across 8 bases. This CDR3 contains 14 residues. V gave up 3 bases and J gave up 6 bases; unmatched junction bases: 8. The germline V gene has CDR1 SGDLS and CDR2 YYNGEE. CDR3 DNA: TGTGCCAGCAGCGCCCACGGGGGGGGTTCCGAGCAGTACTTC. The encoded protein is CASSAHGGGSEQYF.

In its sample, this clone was seen a few times. The chain recombines TRBV4-3 with TRBJ2-1, with a tentative D call TRBD2 (5 bases). Germline loops: CDR1 LGHNA, CDR2 YSLEER. With 4 bases removed from V and 5 bases from J, the gap between germline ends came to 12 bases. This CDR3 is 14 amino acids long. CDR3 sequence reads: CASSPQTLDNEQFF. CDR3 bases: TGCGCCAGCAGCCCACAGACACTAGACAATGAGCAGTTCTTC.

V and J are TRBV7-8 and TRBJ2-3; tentatively, D is TRBD1 (7 bases). Germline V gene data show CDR1 as SGHVS and CDR2 as FQNEAQ. This CDR3 is built from 15 residues. With 2 bases removed from V and 3 bases from J, the gap between germline ends came to 12 bases. The CDR3, as DNA: TGTGCCAGCAGCTTATGGAGGGGGCGGACAGATACGCAGTATTTT. As protein: CASSLWRGRTDTQYF.

This clone was counted a single time. A clone one base away is much larger, so this may be a read error. The chain recombines TRBV6-5 with TRBJ2-7, with D uncertain. Germline lookup yields CDR1 MNHEY and CDR2 SVGAGI. V lost 2 bases and J 3 bases, leaving 11 bases between the germline ends. The CDR3 loop spans 14 amino acids. The CDR3 DNA follows: TGTGCCAGCAGTTACGAAGCCGGAGTCTACGAGCAGTACTTC. Amino acid sequence: CASSYEAGVYEQYF.

The V call is TRBV7-7, the J call TRBJ2-3, with unresolved D. This CDR3 spans 14 amino acids. Trimming took 1 base from V and 1 from J, leaving 6 bases between them. Germline CDR1 SSHAT, CDR2 FNYEAQ (reference sequence). The CDR3 nucleotides are TGTGCCAGCAGCTTAGGATACGGCACAGATACGCAGTATTTT. Amino acids: CASSLGYGTDTQYF.